Listed here is a single T cell receptor (beta chain). Antigen unknown. CDR1 is SGHVS, CDR2 FNYEAQ, per germline. With 1 base removed from V and 0 bases from J, the gap between germline ends came to 9 bases. This CDR3 has 16 residues. The sample belongs to a study of PD-1 blockade in classical Hodgkin lymphoma. Every patient had relapsed following autologous stem cell transplantation, and cohorts differed in brentuximab vedotin exposure. Findings and caveats of the study: Patients were excluded if nivolumab began under 1 year after ASCT (the autologous transplant). The study reported lower baseline TCR diversity in newly diagnosed patients than in healthy donors.

The table came from immunoSEQ multiplex PCR; TCRdb's copy has only in-frame clones and leaves some out. This table holds some 150,000 clones, just under 80% found once. This receptor was taken from a human donor with classical Hodgkin lymphoma. The rearrangement uses TRBV7-6 and TRBJ2-2, with a tentative D call TRBD2 (5 bases). Sequenced material: peripheral blood mononuclear cells (PBMCs), taken before the second cycle of nivolumab. The CDR3 DNA is TGTGCCAGCAGCTTAGTACCACTAGCGAACACCGGGGAGCTGTTTTTT. It specifies CASSLVPLANTGELFF. The full variable domain, with the rest looked up from reference TRBV7-6 and TRBJ2-2, is GAGVSQSPRYKVTKRGQDVALRCDPISGHVSLYWYRQALGQGPEFLTYFNYEAQQDKSGLPNDRFSAERPEGSISTLTIQRTEQRDSAMYRCASSLVPLANTGELFFGEGSRLTVL.